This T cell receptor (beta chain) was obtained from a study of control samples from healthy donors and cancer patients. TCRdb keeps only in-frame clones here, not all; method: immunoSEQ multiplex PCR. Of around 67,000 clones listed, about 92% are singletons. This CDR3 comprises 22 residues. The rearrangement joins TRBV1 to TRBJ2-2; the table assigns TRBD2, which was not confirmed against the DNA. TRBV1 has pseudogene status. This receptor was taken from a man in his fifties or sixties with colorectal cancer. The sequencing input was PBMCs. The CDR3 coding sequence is TGCACCAGCAGCCAAGATCCGGAGGCTAGCGGGGTTTATCCACCAGACACCGGGGAGCTGTTTTTT. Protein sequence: CTSSQDPEASGVYPPDTGELFF.